This T cell receptor (beta chain) emerged from a study of T cells after yellow fever vaccination. Notes on the study in general: Clonotypes found in both CD4 and CD8 compartments made up a small share. Abundant clonotypes from the bulk population could get into FACS-sorted repertoires as contaminants.

V was shortened by 1 base and J by 8 bases, with 8 bases between the two germline ends. CDR3 length: 12 residues. Germline V gene data show CDR1 as SEHNR and CDR2 as FQNEAQ (reference sequence). This clonotype was seen only a few times. No antigen is known for it. TCRdb re-called the 5' RACE reads through MiXCR, storing one row per CDR3 protein. The repertoire holds about 260,000 distinct CDR3 sequences, with roughly 5.6% as singletons. The gene calls are TRBV7-9 and TRBJ1-2; the D gene is possibly TRBD1 (5 bases). Sequenced material: CD4+ T cells sorted from PBMCs, taken on the day of the yellow fever booster vaccination. The clonotype comes from a man in his late teens or twenties who received the YFV17D yellow fever vaccine. CDR3 coding DNA: TGTGCCAGCAGCTTAGGCAGGGCCGGCTACACCTTC. It translates to CASSLGRAGYTF.